The following is a TCR beta chain sequence with its context. Its antigen is as yet unknown. The data stem from a study of beta chain features in type 1 diabetes. General study results and limits: Fewer junction insertions and more nucleotide deletions appeared in type 1 diabetes patients. For Type 1 diabetes patients, all four CD4+ subsets carried TCRB CDR3s that were moderately but significantly shorter.

CDR3 size: 14 residues. J gave up 6 bases and V 4 bases, and 2 bases lay outside the gene matches. Germline-derived CDR1 and CDR2 are LGHNT and FRNRAP. The investigators reverse transcribed all of the isolated RNA, so they sequenced expressed TCRB transcripts. Clones were read by immunoSEQ multiplex PCR, and TCRdb kept only the in-frame ones, dropping some. Among about 360,000 clones, roughly 13% were seen once, and the ten largest hold 0.008% to 0.011%. The chain uses TRBV12-5 and TRBJ2-2, with 10 bases fitting TRBD2. The specimen sequenced was naive CD4+ T cells from blood. This sequence originates from a young woman with type 1 diabetes. The CDR3 protein is CASGSGTSAGELFF. In DNA, the CDR3 is TGTGCTAGTGGTTCCGGGACTAGCGCCGGGGAGCTGTTTTTT.